This is a list of T cell receptor beta chains from one sample in a study of glioma-infiltrating T cells. In TCRdb, the multiplex PCR reads were re-called with MiXCR into one record per CDR3 protein. The table has about 140,000 distinct CDR3 sequences, about 39% seen once; the top ten hold roughly 20%. The specimen was glioma tissue, nonneoplastic brain tissue, or PBMCs (not recorded which). The receptors stem from a human donor with low-grade glioma or glioblastoma, undergoing nonglioma brain surgery, or in good health (not recorded which). CDR3s include the opening cysteine and the closing phenylalanine or tryptophan. The D gene is left open where the match is weak. Size is stated for part of the rows, as once, few or many counts, or as a class when the clone is expanded.

V gene: TRBV20-1; clone size: -; D gene: -; J gene: TRBJ1-1; CDR3 DNA: TGCAGTGCTAGATTAGGGGAGAGGACTGAAGCTTTCTTT; CDR3 protein: CSARLGERTEAFF
V gene: TRBV6-5; clone size: -; D gene: TRBD2; J gene: TRBJ2-1; CDR3 DNA: TGTGCCAGCAGTCCCGGGTGGGGGGGGACCCCCAATGAGCAGTTCTTC; CDR3 protein: CASSPGWGGTPNEQFF
V gene: TRBV7-8; clone size: few; D gene: TRBD2; J gene: TRBJ2-7; CDR3 DNA: TGTGCCAGCAGGGCCACCGGGACTAGTCCCTACGAGCAGTACTTC; CDR3 protein: CASRATGTSPYEQYF
V gene: TRBV27; clone size: -; D gene: -; J gene: TRBJ2-5; CDR3 DNA: TGTGCCAGCAGTTTAATGGGAGAAGGGGAGACCCAGTACTTC; CDR3 protein: CASSLMGEGETQYF
V gene: TRBV18; clone size: -; D gene: -; J gene: TRBJ1-1; CDR3 DNA: TGTGCCAGCACCTATTCGGGGGGCGCCGGGAACACTGAAGCTTTCTTT; CDR3 protein: CASTYSGGAGNTEAFF
V gene: TRBV27; clone size: few; D gene: -; J gene: TRBJ1-1; CDR3 DNA: TGTGCCAGCAGTCTGAGTGGGGGGAGCACTGAAGCTTTCTTT; CDR3 protein: CASSLSGGSTEAFF
V gene: TRBV20-1; clone size: -; D gene: TRBD1; J gene: TRBJ1-4; CDR3 DNA: TGCAGTGCCGAGAGGACAGGTGGGGAAAAACTGTTTTTT; CDR3 protein: CSAERTGGEKLFF
V gene: TRBV24-1; clone size: -; D gene: TRBD1; J gene: TRBJ2-3; CDR3 DNA: TGTGCCACCAGTGTAGACAGGGGAACAGATACGCAGTATTTT; CDR3 protein: CATSVDRGTDTQYF
V gene: TRBV7-9; clone size: -; D gene: TRBD1; J gene: TRBJ2-5; CDR3 DNA: TGTGCCAGCAGCTTTTCCACCGGGACAGGGGGATACGAGACCCAGTACTTC; CDR3 protein: CASSFSTGTGGYETQYF
V gene: TRBV18; clone size: few; D gene: TRBD2; J gene: TRBJ2-5; CDR3 DNA: TGTGCCAGCTCACCACTATGGTCTAGCGGGAGGGCGGCTGTCGAAGAGACCCAGTACTTC; CDR3 protein: CASSPLWSSGRAAVEETQYF
V gene: TRBV4-1; clone size: few; D gene: TRBD1; J gene: TRBJ2-3; CDR3 DNA: TGCGCCAGCAGCCAAGGAGGAGCAGGGGGCCCGGGGGATACGCAGTATTTT; CDR3 protein: CASSQGGAGGPGDTQYF
V gene: TRBV20-1; clone size: many; D gene: -; J gene: TRBJ1-2; CDR3 DNA: TGCAGTGCTAGAGAAGACACTTCCTATGGCTACACCTTC; CDR3 protein: CSAREDTSYGYTF
V gene: TRBV28; clone size: few; D gene: -; J gene: TRBJ1-1; CDR3 DNA: TGTGCCAGCAGCACCCAAGATGAAGCTTTCTTT; CDR3 protein: CASSTQDEAFF
V gene: TRBV27; clone size: few; D gene: -; J gene: TRBJ1-1; CDR3 DNA: TGTGCCAGCAGTGCCGGCGGCAGGGTTGGTGAAGCTTTCTTT; CDR3 protein: CASSAGGRVGEAFF
V gene: TRBV4-1; clone size: -; D gene: -; J gene: TRBJ2-7; CDR3 DNA: TGCGCCAGCAGCCAAGCCCGGGGGTACGAGCAGTACTTC; CDR3 protein: CASSQARGYEQYF
V gene: TRBV2; clone size: -; D gene: TRBD1; J gene: TRBJ1-4; CDR3 DNA: TGTGCCAGCAGTGAGGGACAGGGGACTAATGAAAAACTGTTTTTT; CDR3 protein: CASSEGQGTNEKLFF
V gene: TRBV6-5; clone size: -; D gene: TRBD2; J gene: TRBJ2-1; CDR3 DNA: TGTGCCAGCAGCTACGGACTAGTTCTGTTCTTC; CDR3 protein: CASSYGLVLFF
V gene: TRBV20-1; clone size: few; D gene: TRBD1; J gene: TRBJ2-5; CDR3 DNA: TGCAGTGCTTTGACCGGGACAGGGGAAGAGACCCAGTACTTC; CDR3 protein: CSALTGTGEETQYF
V gene: TRBV24-1; clone size: -; D gene: -; J gene: TRBJ2-1; CDR3 DNA: TGTGCCACCAGTGATCTGGGGGCAGGGAGGAGATACAATGAGCAGTTCTTC; CDR3 protein: CATSDLGAGRRYNEQFF
V gene: TRBV6-6; clone size: -; D gene: TRBD1; J gene: TRBJ2-7; CDR3 DNA: TGTGCCAGCAGTTACTCTCATCTCGGACAGGGAAGGTTCGAGCAGTACTTC; CDR3 protein: CASSYSHLGQGRFEQYF
V gene: TRBV6-1; clone size: many; D gene: -; J gene: TRBJ1-1; CDR3 DNA: TGTGCCAGCAGTTATAGAAAGACGGTGAACACTGAAGCTTTCTTT; CDR3 protein: CASSYRKTVNTEAFF
V gene: TRBV6-1; clone size: few; D gene: -; J gene: TRBJ2-1; CDR3 DNA: TGTGCCAGCAGTGATTACTCCAACGATGAGCAGTTCTTC; CDR3 protein: CASSDYSNDEQFF
V gene: TRBV15; clone size: few; D gene: TRBD1; J gene: TRBJ1-2; CDR3 DNA: TGTGCCACCAGCAGAGGACAGGGGAACCCCTATGGCTACACCTTC; CDR3 protein: CATSRGQGNPYGYTF
V gene: TRBV7-2; clone size: few; D gene: -; J gene: TRBJ1-1; CDR3 DNA: TGTGCCAGCAGCCCCCGGGCGAACACTGAAGCTTTCTTT; CDR3 protein: CASSPRANTEAFF
V gene: TRBV4-1; clone size: -; D gene: -; J gene: TRBJ2-7; CDR3 DNA: TGCGCCAGCAGCCAAGAGTTCCAGCGGGTTTTGGAGCAGTACTTC; CDR3 protein: CASSQEFQRVLEQYF
V gene: TRBV7-6; clone size: few; D gene: -; J gene: TRBJ1-3; CDR3 DNA: TGTGCCAGCAGCTTGGCAGACGGAAACACCATATATTTT; CDR3 protein: CASSLADGNTIYF
V gene: TRBV27; clone size: few; D gene: -; J gene: TRBJ1-1; CDR3 DNA: TGTGCCAGCCGGAGTTTAGGGTCCGACATGAACACTGAAGCTTTCTTT; CDR3 protein: CASRSLGSDMNTEAFF
V gene: TRBV2; clone size: -; D gene: -; J gene: TRBJ2-3; CDR3 DNA: TGTGCCAGCAGCGGCGCTAGCCCCCCAGATACGCAGTATTTT; CDR3 protein: CASSGASPPDTQYF
V gene: TRBV6-1; clone size: -; D gene: -; J gene: TRBJ2-2; CDR3 DNA: TGTGCCAGCAGTGACTATACTTCGGGCGGGGAGCTGTTTTTT; CDR3 protein: CASSDYTSGGELFF
V gene: TRBV10-3; clone size: -; D gene: -; J gene: TRBJ2-7; CDR3 DNA: TGTGCCATATCAGGGGCCAGGAGTTACGAGCAGTACTTC; CDR3 protein: CAISGARSYEQYF
V gene: TRBV6-1; clone size: -; D gene: TRBD1; J gene: TRBJ2-3; CDR3 DNA: TGTGCCGGCACTGGAGCAGGGACAGATACGCAATATTTT; CDR3 protein: CAGTGAGTDTQYF
V gene: TRBV4-3; clone size: once; D gene: -; J gene: TRBJ1-1; CDR3 DNA: TGCGCCAGCAAGATGGATATGAACACTGAAGCTTTCTTT; CDR3 protein: CASKMDMNTEAFF
V gene: TRBV20-1; clone size: -; D gene: -; J gene: TRBJ1-2; CDR3 DNA: TGCAGTGCTAGAGTTGAAGCGAGCTATGGCTACACCTTC; CDR3 protein: CSARVEASYGYTF
V gene: TRBV27; clone size: once; D gene: TRBD1; J gene: TRBJ1-2; CDR3 DNA: TGTGCCAGCAGTGAAGCGGGGGACAGCCTTTATGGCTACACCTTC; CDR3 protein: CASSEAGDSLYGYTF
V gene: TRBV20-1; clone size: many; D gene: TRBD2; J gene: TRBJ2-3; CDR3 DNA: TGCAGTGCTAGAGTCGCGGGAGAAGATACGCAGTATTTT; CDR3 protein: CSARVAGEDTQYF
V gene: TRBV20-1; clone size: few; D gene: -; J gene: TRBJ1-2; CDR3 DNA: TGCAGTGCCCCCCGGCCCGCCCTGGACGGCTACACCTTC; CDR3 protein: CSAPRPALDGYTF
V gene: TRBV28; clone size: -; D gene: TRBD1; J gene: TRBJ1-4; CDR3 DNA: TGTGCCAGCAGCCCAGGGGGAGCAACTAATGAAAAACTGTTTTTT; CDR3 protein: CASSPGGATNEKLFF
V gene: TRBV7-9; clone size: -; D gene: -; J gene: TRBJ2-3; CDR3 DNA: TGTGCCAGCAGCCCAAGACTTAATTCAGATACGCAGTATTTT; CDR3 protein: CASSPRLNSDTQYF
V gene: TRBV28; clone size: -; D gene: -; J gene: TRBJ2-7; CDR3 DNA: TGTGCCAGCAGTTTACGGATCTCCTACGAGCAGTACTTC; CDR3 protein: CASSLRISYEQYF